This T cell receptor beta chain was sequenced in a study of Ad26.COV2.S vaccination and SARS-CoV-2 variants. Trimming took 8 bases from V and 0 from J, leaving 14 bases between them. The CDR3 consists of 15 residues. CDR1 is SEHNR and CDR2 is FQNEAQ in the germline V gene (reference sequence). This clone was seen ten or more times. TCRdb keeps only in-frame clones here, not all; method: immunoSEQ multiplex PCR. Among 200,000 to 300,000 clones listed, 85% to 90% were seen once. Treatment given: some 19 received Ad26.COV2.S at low or high dose, single or two shots; about 5 received placebo; per-sample allocation not given. Sample collection was performed on day 63 after the first vaccine or placebo injection. Adults aged 18-55 years in Boston included the donor. SARS-CoV-2 spike from the Wuhan strain was encoded by the vaccine, an Ad26 vector.

The chain uses TRBV7-9 and TRBJ1-3; no clear D gene. The starting material was peripheral blood, obtained in a trial of Ad26.COV2.S vaccine versus placebo. This clonotype was sampled from a person between 18 and 60 years old who received the Ad26.COV2.S COVID-19 vaccine or a placebo. CDR3 bases: TGTGCCAGCCTAGAGAGGCCCTCCTCTGGAAACACCATATATTTT. It is translated as CASLERPSSGNTIYF.